This T cell receptor beta chain was sequenced during a study of T cell repertoires in cytomegalovirus infection. Background on the study: Researchers turned to recently identified HLA-C-restricted CMV epitopes as well as well-studied HLA-B-restricted ones.

Note on this clonotype: The antigen remains unidentified.

Via MiXCR, TCRdb re-called the reads, giving one row per CDR3 protein. This repertoire shows 360,000 or so distinct CDR3 sequences, about a third found once; its top ten account for approximately 15%. The sample consisted of cultured PBMCs, taken from culture after CMV antigen stimulation. This receptor was taken from a human donor in good health (CMV status not recorded). Some clones in this sample may be carry-over from other donors' samples.

CDR3 sequence: CASSHPGTSYEQYF. CDR3 bases: TGCGCCAGCAGCCACCCCGGGACTAGTTACGAGCAGTACTTC. This chain links TRBV4-1 with TRBJ2-7; 8 bases map to TRBD2. The germline CDR1 and CDR2 sequences are MGHRA and YSYEKL. The CDR3 has 14 residues. V lost 3 bases, J lost 4 bases, and 5 bases stayed unmatched.